This T cell receptor (beta chain) was sequenced during a study of control samples from healthy donors and cancer patients. Sequenced by immunoSEQ multiplex PCR; TCRdb stores in-frame clones only, minus some. The repertoire consists of 130,000 or so clones, with 90% to 95% occurring once and the leading ten covering around 12%. V was cut by 2 bases and J by 5 bases, with 14 bases left in between. Germline V gives CDR1 SGHDT, CDR2 YYEEEE. This CDR3 spans 14 amino acids. The source material was blood. The TCR was taken from a man aged 35-49 years in good health. The rearrangement joins TRBV5-6 to TRBJ2-7; a weak D match, TRBD1 (6 bases). The CDR3 DNA follows: TGTGCCAGCAGCTTTGGACAGATGGGCGACGAGCAGTACTTC. Protein: CASSFGQMGDEQYF.